This entry lists 3 T cell receptor beta chains sequenced from one sample in a study of T-cell reconstitution after alpha-beta-depleted transplantation in children. Study-wide points: The authors attributed T-cell counts and diversity one year after transplant mostly to newly produced T cells.

Antigens of these TCRs are unknown. The TCRbeta library incorporated unique molecular identifiers. From the PCR reads, TCRdb called clonotypes with MiXCR, one entry per CDR3 protein. The data hold about 300,000 distinct CDR3 sequences, with approximately 7.3% observed a single time. The sample consisted of peripheral blood, taken 360 days after TCRalphabeta/CD19-depleted stem cell transplant. The receptor source for this set is a female patient between 2 and 10 years old who had a stem cell transplant for Fanconi anemia, so the T cells may come from the graft donor.

V gene TRBV18 combines with J gene TRBJ2-5, with D uncertain. This CDR3 spans 15 amino acids. CDR1 and CDR2 (germline): KGHSH, LQKENI. Trimming took off 0 bases at V and 1 base at J, with 9 bases between the two ends. The CDR3 loop reads CASSPPAQLQETQYF. The CDR3 region has the DNA TGTGCCAGCTCACCACCGGCGCAGCTCCAAGAGACCCAGTACTTC.

The chain uses TRBV5-1 and TRBJ1-2; the match to TRBD1 covers 12 bases. Germline CDR1 SGHRS, CDR2 YFSETQ. With V trimmed by 4 bases and J by 4 bases, 8 bases remained unmatched. The CDR3 has 16 residues. Here the CDR3 reads CASSPTAGQGAYGYTF. CDR3 coding DNA: TGCGCCAGCAGCCCTACAGCGGGACAGGGGGCCTATGGCTACACCTTC.

This clonotype was found many times. This chain links TRBV5-1 with TRBJ1-2; D is possibly TRBD1 (6 bases). V was pared by 5 bases and J by 7 bases, with 18 bases between. CDR3 size: 14 residues. Germline CDR1 reads SGHRS; CDR2 reads YFSETQ. The CDR3 spells CASSPGASYLGYTF. DNA for the CDR3: TGCGCCAGCAGTCCAGGGGCCAGCTATCTTGGCTACACCTTC.